Listed below are T cell receptor beta chains from one sample, sequenced in a study of response to subunit inactivated influenza vaccine. TCRdb independently ran MiXCR on the RT-PCR reads; one entry per CDR3 protein. The data contain more than 600,000 distinct CDR3 sequences, under 20% of them seen just once; the ten biggest clones take up about a tenth. The sequencing used PBMCs from blood, collected around 5 days after vaccination. The receptors come from a man aged 50 to 59 who received an inactivated influenza vaccine. The conserved cysteine and the conserved F or W are not part of the CDR3 here.

V	J	CDR3
TRBV12-3/TRBV12-4	TRBJ2-5	ASSLFRGAVETQY
TRBV11-1	TRBJ2-1	ASSPSGLAGVSIGNEQF
TRBV7-9	TRBJ2-5	ASSLALGETQY
TRBV4-3	TRBJ2-7	ASSQEVSGGSYEQY
TRBV4-2	TRBJ2-5	ASSQLVGSGQETQY
TRBV11-2	TRBJ2-3	ASSWAGTDTQY
TRBV29-1	TRBJ1-1	SVYRATEAF
TRBV5-5	TRBJ2-7	ASSLPSVEQY
TRBV20-1	TRBJ2-4	SASDSGTYIQY
TRBV10-1	TRBJ2-3	ASSESFRTDTQY
TRBV7-4	TRBJ2-3	ASSLKAPGDTHTDTQY
TRBV28	TRBJ2-1	ASTLTRIPNEQF
TRBV29-1	TRBJ2-7	SVLKPETGLSEQY
TRBV6-2/TRBV6-3	TRBJ2-1	ASNLSPPYNEQF
TRBV6-2/TRBV6-3	TRBJ2-1	ASSYTGQYLTNEQF
TRBV20-1	TRBJ2-7	SANLAVQTYEQY
TRBV2	TRBJ2-7	VSSGRGPESYEQY
TRBV7-9	TRBJ2-2	ASSPTQIGELF
TRBV5-1	TRBJ1-1	ASRIAPANTEAF
TRBV11-2	TRBJ2-7	ASSLDILSYEQY
TRBV6-1	TRBJ2-2	ASSEPGGPNTGELF
TRBV29-1	TRBJ2-4	SVRSPRENIQY
TRBV7-9	TRBJ2-5	ASSLVQAKETQY
TRBV7-9	TRBJ2-5	ASSRVVETQY
TRBV5-6	TRBJ2-7	ASSLVQGARYEQY
TRBV15	TRBJ2-1	ATSRDLGEGNEQF
TRBV28	TRBJ2-7	ASSLDRGIWADEQY
TRBV20-1	TRBJ2-7	SARDRAGYEQY
TRBV6-5	TRBJ1-5	ASSYGRRGWQPQH
TRBV20-1	TRBJ2-5	SAVTSPETQY